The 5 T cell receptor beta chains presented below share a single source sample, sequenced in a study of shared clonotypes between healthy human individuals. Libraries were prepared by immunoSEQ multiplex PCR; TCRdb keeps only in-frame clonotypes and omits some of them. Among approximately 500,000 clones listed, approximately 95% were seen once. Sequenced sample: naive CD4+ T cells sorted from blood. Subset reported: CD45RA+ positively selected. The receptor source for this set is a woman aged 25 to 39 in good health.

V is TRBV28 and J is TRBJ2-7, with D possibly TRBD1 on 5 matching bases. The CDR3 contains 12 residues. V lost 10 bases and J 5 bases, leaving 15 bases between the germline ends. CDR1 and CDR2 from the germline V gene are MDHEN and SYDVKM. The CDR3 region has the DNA TGTGCCACCGGTCCAGGGTACCACGAGCAGTACTTC. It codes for CATGPGYHEQYF.

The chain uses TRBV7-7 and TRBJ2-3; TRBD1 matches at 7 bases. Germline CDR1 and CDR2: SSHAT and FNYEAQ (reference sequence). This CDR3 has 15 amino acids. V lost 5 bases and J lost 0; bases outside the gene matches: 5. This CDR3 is CASSTGADSTDTQYF. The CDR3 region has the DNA TGTGCCAGCAGCACAGGGGCGGATAGCACAGATACGCAGTATTTT.

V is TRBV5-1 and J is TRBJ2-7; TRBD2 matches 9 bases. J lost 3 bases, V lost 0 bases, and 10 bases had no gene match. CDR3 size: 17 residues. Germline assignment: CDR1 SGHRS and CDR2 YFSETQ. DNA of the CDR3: TGCGCCAGCAGCTTGGGACTAGCGGCGAAACGGGGCTACGAGCAGTACTTC. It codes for CASSLGLAAKRGYEQYF.

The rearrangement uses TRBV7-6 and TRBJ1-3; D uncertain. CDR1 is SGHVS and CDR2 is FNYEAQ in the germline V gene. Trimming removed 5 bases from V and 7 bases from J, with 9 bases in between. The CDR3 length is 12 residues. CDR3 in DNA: TGTGCCAGCAGCCCCCTGGGGAACACCATATATTTT. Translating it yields CASSPLGNTIYF. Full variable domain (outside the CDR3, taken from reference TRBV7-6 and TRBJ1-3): GAGVSQSPRYKVTKRGQDVALRCDPISGHVSLYWYRQALGQGPEFLTYFNYEAQQDKSGLPNDRFSAERPEGSISTLTIQRTEQRDSAMYRCASSPLGNTIYFGEGSWLTVV.

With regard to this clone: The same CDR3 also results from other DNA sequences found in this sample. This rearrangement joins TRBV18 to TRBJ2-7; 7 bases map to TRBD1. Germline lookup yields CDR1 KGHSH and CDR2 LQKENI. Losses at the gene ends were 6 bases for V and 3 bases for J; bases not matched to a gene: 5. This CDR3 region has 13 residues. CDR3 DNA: TGTGCCAGCTCGCCGAGACAGGGCTACGAGCAGTACTTC. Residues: CASSPRQGYEQYF.